The clone carrying this T cell receptor beta chain was seen more than once but under ten times. The CDR3 contains 17 residues. CDR1 and CDR2 from the germline V gene are MNHEY and SVGEGT. Trimming took 2 bases from V and 2 from J, leaving 16 bases between them. This sample is drawn from a study of human T cells and chemical hapten exposure. Indicated time point: pre-sensitization, week 0. Treatment in this sample: therapeutic diphenylcyclopropenone sensitization with weekly scalp DPC. TCRdb fed the RACE reads into MiXCR, producing one record per CDR3 protein. The table lists about 290,000 distinct CDR3 sequences, roughly 7.7% of them singletons.

The rearrangement links TRBV6-2 or TRBV6-3 to TRBJ1-5; D remains ambiguous. The receptor was isolated from a man aged 18 to 30 with alopecia areata. Some clones in this sample may be carry-over from other donors' samples. The sample consisted of whole blood, taken in connection with sensitization to the hapten diphenylcyclopropenone (DPC). This chain's CDR3 is CASSYPAGFVGNQPQHF. The CDR3 DNA follows: TGTGCCAGCAGTTACCCGGCGGGGTTTGTGGGCAATCAGCCCCAGCATTTT.